This passage covers 22 T cell receptor beta chains from one sample sequenced in a study of human T cells and chemical hapten exposure. TCRdb reprocessed the RACE reads with MiXCR, giving one entry per CDR3 protein. The sample holds around 380,000 distinct CDR3 sequences, roughly 4.8% seen once. Regarding time point: patch test 1, 2 weeks after DPC sensitization. As for treatment: therapeutic diphenylcyclopropenone sensitization with weekly scalp DPC. The sequencing here drew on whole blood, taken in connection with sensitization to the hapten diphenylcyclopropenone (DPC). The receptors here all came from a woman aged 45-59 years with alopecia areata. Some clones in this sample may be carry-over from other donors' samples.

This clonotype occurred a few times. The rearrangement uses TRBV24-1 and TRBJ2-6, with 8 bases aligning to TRBD1. Trimming at V came to 4 bases and at J to 1 base, leaving 5 bases not matched to a gene. This CDR3 has 17 residues. CDR1 is KGHDR and CDR2 is SFDVKD in the germline V gene. CDR3 sequence: CATSDPGQDSGANVLTF. The CDR3 nucleotides are TGTGCCACCAGTGACCCGGGACAGGATTCTGGGGCCAACGTCCTGACTTTC.

This clonotype has more than one count but fewer than ten. The rearrangement joins TRBV18 to TRBJ2-5; 9 bases align to TRBD2. Germline values: CDR1 KGHSH, CDR2 LQKENI. V shed 3 bases and J 5 bases; nucleotides not matched to a gene: 7. The CDR3 length is 15 residues. CDR3 nucleotide sequence: TGTGCCAGCTCACCCCGAGCGGGGGGCGCGGAGACCCAGTACTTC. Translating it yields CASSPRAGGAETQYF.

The J gene is TRBJ2-1, the V gene TRBV13; D possibly corresponds to TRBD2 (6 bases). The germline V and J ends were trimmed by 5 bases and 4 bases, with 18 bases remaining between them. This CDR3 is 16 amino acids long. In germline, CDR1 is PRHDT, CDR2 FYEKMQ (reference sequence). The CDR3 reads CASSTRTKGDYNEQFF. For the CDR3, the DNA is TGTGCCAGCAGCACACGGACTAAAGGGGATTACAATGAGCAGTTCTTC.

This clonotype was found a few times. The genes are TRBV6-5 and TRBJ1-1, with 9 bases identical to TRBD1. This CDR3 has 21 amino acids. CDR1 is MNHEY and CDR2 is SVGAGI in the germline V gene. The junction had 20 bases not matched to a gene; V was cut back by 2 bases and J by 1 base. Written as DNA, the CDR3 is TGTGCCAGCAGTTACGGGGCCACCCCGGGACAGGGAATGTGGAGGAACACTGAAGCTTTCTTT. Translating gives CASSYGATPGQGMWRNTEAFF.

V and J are TRBV6-5 and TRBJ2-3; 9 nucleotides match TRBD1. V shed 0 bases, J shed 4 bases, and the junction held 2 bases outside the gene matches. The CDR3 length is 15 residues. Germline V lookup: CDR1 MNHEY, CDR2 SVGAGI. CDR3 residues: CASSYSGQGADTQYF. The CDR3 region has the DNA TGTGCCAGCAGTTACTCGGGACAGGGTGCAGATACGCAGTATTTT.

This clonotype was seen ten or more times. This chain uses TRBV29-1 with TRBJ2-2, with 8 bases lining up with TRBD2. This CDR3 contains 16 residues. V was clipped by 4 bases and J by 2 bases; unmatched bases: 9. Germline loops: CDR1 SQVTM, CDR2 ANQGSEA. CDR3 nucleotide sequence: TGCAGCGTTGTCGGATCGGGAGGGGGTAACACCGGGGAGCTGTTTTTT. It codes for CSVVGSGGGNTGELFF.

V is TRBV24-1 and J is TRBJ2-3; perhaps TRBD1 as D (6 bases). Trimming took 0 bases from V and 2 from J, leaving 14 bases between them. The CDR3 spans 17 residues. CDR1 and CDR2 from the germline V gene are KGHDR and SFDVKD. CDR3 sequence (DNA): TGTGCCACCAGTGATTTGTTGGCAGGGGATTACACAGATACGCAGTATTTT. Its translation is CATSDLLAGDYTDTQYF.

This clonotype was picked up many times. This rearrangement joins TRBV3-1 to TRBJ2-3, with 15 bases that match TRBD2. Trimming took 4 bases from V and 4 from J; bases not matched to a gene: 9. The CDR3 length is 18 residues. Germline CDR1 is LGHDT and CDR2 is YNNKEL (reference sequence). The CDR3 is CASSPGLAGGGFADTQYF. CDR3 DNA sequence: TGTGCCAGCAGCCCCGGACTAGCGGGAGGGGGTTTCGCAGATACGCAGTATTTT.

The rearrangement links TRBV15 to TRBJ2-5; 8 bases match TRBD2. The CDR3 contains 15 residues. CDR1 is LNHNV, CDR2 YYDKDF, per germline (reference sequence). Losses at the gene ends were 2 bases for V and 4 bases for J; bases not matched to a gene: 6. The CDR3 loop reads CATSRSREGGETQYF. Written as DNA, the CDR3 is TGTGCCACCAGCAGATCACGGGAGGGAGGAGAGACCCAGTACTTC.

This clonotype was seen at least ten times. The chain employs TRBV24-1 and TRBJ2-2, with 7 nucleotides matching TRBD1. The trim removed 7 bases at V and 8 bases at J, leaving 12 bases unmatched. The CDR3 is 15 amino acids. CDR1 is KGHDR, CDR2 SFDVKD, per germline. Here the CDR3 reads CATSSPGQTQGELFF. The CDR3 DNA follows: TGTGCCACCAGCTCGCCGGGACAGACTCAAGGGGAGCTGTTTTTT.

This clonotype was seen at least ten times. The rearrangement joins TRBV4-3 to TRBJ2-1; weak D call: TRBD2 (6 bases). The germline V gene encodes CDR1 LGHNA and CDR2 YSLEER. V lost 4 bases and J 0 bases, leaving 16 bases between the germline ends. This CDR3 spans 17 amino acids. The CDR3 sequence is CASSPTGTPSSYNEQFF. DNA for the CDR3: TGCGCCAGCAGCCCCACCGGGACTCCTAGCTCCTACAATGAGCAGTTCTTC.

This clonotype was seen a few times. The rearrangement links TRBV6-5 to TRBJ2-3; 9 bases fit TRBD2. Losses at the gene ends were 2 bases for V and 10 bases for J; bases not matched to a gene: 4. Germline CDR1 MNHEY, CDR2 SVGAGI. CDR3 length equals 13 residues. CDR3 protein: CASSYQTSGSQYF. The CDR3 bases are TGTGCCAGCAGTTACCAGACTAGCGGCTCGCAGTATTTT.

Many counts were recorded for this clonotype. The chain is built from TRBV6-4 and TRBJ2-3; 7 bases align to TRBD1. V shed 4 bases, J shed 1 base, and the junction held 5 bases outside the gene matches. The germline V gene encodes CDR1 MRHNA and CDR2 SNTAGT. The CDR3 loop spans 15 amino acids. The CDR3 DNA reads TGTGCCAGCAGTGTAGGCACAGGGGGCACAGATACGCAGTATTTT. Translating gives CASSVGTGGTDTQYF.

The chain uses TRBV10-3 and TRBJ1-3, with D possibly matching TRBD1 (5 bases). The CDR3 length is 14 residues. CDR1 ENHRY and CDR2 SYGVKD come from the germline V gene. The V end was cut by 3 bases, the J end by 1 base, with 7 bases between. The CDR3 bases are TGTGCCATCAGTGATAAGGGGTCTGGAAACACCATATATTTT. This gives the protein CAISDKGSGNTIYF.

The table lists this clonotype with many counts. J is TRBJ2-5 and V is TRBV12-3 or TRBV12-4; weak D call: TRBD1 (6 bases). Trimming removed 4 bases at V and 5 bases at J, with 14 bases between. The CDR3 covers 14 residues. This chain's CDR3 is CASSWSQGMETQYF. CDR3 bases: TGTGCCAGCAGTTGGTCCCAGGGGATGGAGACCCAGTACTTC.

V and J are TRBV6-6 and TRBJ2-2; D gene uncertain. The CDR3 has 13 amino acids. Trimming pared 3 bases from V and 6 bases from J, leaving 8 bases between. Germline CDR1 is MNHNY and CDR2 is SVGAGI (reference sequence). The CDR3 reads CASSYYTAGELFF. CDR3 bases: TGTGCCAGCAGTTATTACACGGCCGGGGAGCTGTTTTTT.

This clonotype was recorded at least ten times. J is TRBJ1-1 and V is TRBV2; 7 bases map to TRBD1. The CDR3 has 15 amino acids. The V gene's germline CDR1 is SNHLY and CDR2 FYNNEI. V was pared by 7 bases and J by 0 bases, with 8 bases of the junction left unmatched. CDR3 coding DNA: TGTGCCAGCATTCGGGACAGCAGAATGAACACTGAAGCTTTCTTT. The encoded protein is CASIRDSRMNTEAFF.

V is TRBV29-1 and J is TRBJ1-2; D is uncertain. The CDR3 is made up of 14 amino acids. V shed 3 bases and J shed 5 bases, with 16 bases lying between them. Germline values: CDR1 SQVTM, CDR2 ANQGSEA. The chain's CDR3 is CSVELSGVGYGYTF. The CDR3 DNA reads TGCAGCGTTGAGTTAAGCGGAGTAGGGTATGGCTACACCTTC. The variable domain in full, with the rest retrieved from reference TRBV29-1 and TRBJ1-2, is SAVISQKPSRDICQRGTSLTIQCQVDSQVTMMFWYRQQPGQSLTLIATANQGSEATYESGFVIDKFPISRPNLTFSTLTVSNMSPEDSSIYLCSVELSGVGYGYTFGSGTRLTVV.

This clonotype has at least ten counts. The rearrangement uses TRBV5-1 and TRBJ2-3, with D possibly TRBD2 on 6 matching bases. The CDR3 consists of 17 residues. Germline CDR1 SGHRS, CDR2 YFSETQ. The V end lost 4 bases, the J end lost 4 bases, and 22 bases lay between the germline ends. The CDR3 DNA sequence: TGCGCCAGCAGCCGAATCCCTTCCACTAGCATCCCAGATACGCAGTATTTT. This sequence encodes CASSRIPSTSIPDTQYF.

Ten or more counts support this clonotype. V usage is TRBV7-9 and J usage is TRBJ2-7, with D maybe TRBD1 (6 bases). V shed 2 bases and J shed 6 bases, with 8 bases lying between them. The CDR3 is 12 amino acids. The germline gives CDR1 SEHNR, CDR2 FQNEAQ (reference sequence). CDR3 loop: CASSLLGAEQYF. CDR3 DNA sequence: TGTGCCAGCAGCTTACTGGGGGCCGAGCAGTACTTC.

This clonotype was seen at least ten times. The rearrangement joins TRBV4-2 to TRBJ2-7; 8 nucleotides line up with TRBD2. The CDR3 has 16 residues. The J segment lost 4 bases and the V segment lost 0 bases, leaving 8 bases of the junction unmatched. Germline CDR1 reads LGHNA; CDR2 reads YNFKEQ. CDR3 residues: CASSQEGSGGRYEQYF. Here the CDR3 DNA reads TGTGCCAGCAGCCAAGAAGGGAGTGGCGGGAGGTACGAGCAGTACTTC.

This clonotype has at least ten counts. The chain has TRBV5-1 and TRBJ2-1; D is unclear. Germline V lookup: CDR1 SGHRS, CDR2 YFSETQ. There are 12 residues in the CDR3. With 0 bases removed from V and 8 bases from J, the gap between germline ends came to 6 bases. CDR3 protein: CASSLASDEQFF. The CDR3 nucleotides read TGCGCCAGCAGCTTGGCGAGCGATGAGCAGTTCTTC.